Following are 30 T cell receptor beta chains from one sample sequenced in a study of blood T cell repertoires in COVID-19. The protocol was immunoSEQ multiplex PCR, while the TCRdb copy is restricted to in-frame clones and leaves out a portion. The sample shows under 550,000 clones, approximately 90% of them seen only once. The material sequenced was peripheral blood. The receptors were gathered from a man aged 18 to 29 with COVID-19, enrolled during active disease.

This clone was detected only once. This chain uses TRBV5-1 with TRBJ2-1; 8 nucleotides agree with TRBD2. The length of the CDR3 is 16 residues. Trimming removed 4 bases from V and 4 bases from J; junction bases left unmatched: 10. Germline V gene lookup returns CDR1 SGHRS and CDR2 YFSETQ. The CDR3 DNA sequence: TGCGCCAGCAGCCCTATACTAGCGGTAGTTTACAATGAGCAGTTCTTC. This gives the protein CASSPILAVVYNEQFF.

DNA for the CDR3: TGTGCCAGCAGCCTAGCGGCCAGGGAGATGGAGACCCAGTACTTC. Residues: CASSLAAREMETQYF. The chain employs TRBV21-1 and TRBJ2-5; the tabulated D call, TRBD2, remains unverified against the DNA. TRBV21-1 represents a pseudogene. This CDR3 is built from 15 residues.

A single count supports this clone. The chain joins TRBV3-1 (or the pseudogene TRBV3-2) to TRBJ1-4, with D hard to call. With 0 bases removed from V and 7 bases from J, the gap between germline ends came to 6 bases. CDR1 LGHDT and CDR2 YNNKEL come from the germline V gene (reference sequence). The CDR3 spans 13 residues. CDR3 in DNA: TGTGCCAGCAGCCAAGAGATTAGTGAAAAACTGTTTTTT. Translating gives CASSQEISEKLFF.

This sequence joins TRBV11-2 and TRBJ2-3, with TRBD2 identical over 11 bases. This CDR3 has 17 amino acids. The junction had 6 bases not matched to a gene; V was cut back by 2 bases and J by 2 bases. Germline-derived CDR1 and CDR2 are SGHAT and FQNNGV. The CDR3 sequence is CASSLPLAGALTDTQYF. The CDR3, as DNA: TGTGCCAGCAGCTTACCACTAGCGGGGGCCCTCACAGATACGCAGTATTTT.

The CDR3 DNA follows: TGTGCCAGCATGGCCACCTTAAACTATGGCTACACCTTC. Its translation is CASMATLNYGYTF. The chain combines TRBV6-5 with TRBJ1-2; the D is unclear. The germline gives CDR1 MNHEY, CDR2 SVGAGI. Trimming stripped 7 bases from V and 2 bases from J, with 11 bases between. This CDR3 comprises 13 residues.

CDR3: CASRTGSPNSPLHF. CDR3 DNA: TGTGCCAGCAGAACAGGGTCCCCTAATTCACCCCTCCACTTT. The V gene is TRBV6-5, the J gene TRBJ1-6, with D maybe TRBD1 (6 bases). V gave up 6 bases and J gave up 6 bases, with 12 bases separating them. The CDR3 consists of 14 residues. From germline, CDR1 is MNHEY and CDR2 SVGAGI.

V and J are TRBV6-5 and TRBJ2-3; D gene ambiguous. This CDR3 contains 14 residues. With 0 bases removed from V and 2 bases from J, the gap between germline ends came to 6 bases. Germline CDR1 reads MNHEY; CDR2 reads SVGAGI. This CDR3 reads CASSYSTPTDTQYF. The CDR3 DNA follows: TGTGCCAGCAGTTACTCGACTCCCACAGATACGCAGTATTTT.

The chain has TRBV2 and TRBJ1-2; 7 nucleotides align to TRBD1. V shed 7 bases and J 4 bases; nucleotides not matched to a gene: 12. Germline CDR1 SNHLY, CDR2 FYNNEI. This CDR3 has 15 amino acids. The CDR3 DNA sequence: TGTGCCAGCACAGGCCCCGGGACAGAAGCCTATGGCTACACCTTC. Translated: CASTGPGTEAYGYTF.

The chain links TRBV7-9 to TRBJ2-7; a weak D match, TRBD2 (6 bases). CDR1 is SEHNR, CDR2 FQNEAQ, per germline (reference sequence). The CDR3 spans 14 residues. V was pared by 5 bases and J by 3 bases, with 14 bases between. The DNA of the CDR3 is TGTGCCAGCAGCCCTGATGTGGACTACTACGAGCAGTACTTC. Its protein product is CASSPDVDYYEQYF.

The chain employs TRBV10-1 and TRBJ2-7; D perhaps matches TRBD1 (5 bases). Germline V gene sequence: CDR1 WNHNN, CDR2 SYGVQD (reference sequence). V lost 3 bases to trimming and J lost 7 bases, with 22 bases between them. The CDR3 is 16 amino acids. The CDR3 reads CASSESAVALAGEQYF. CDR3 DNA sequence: TGCGCCAGCAGTGAATCCGCGGTCGCCTTGGCAGGGGAGCAGTACTTC.

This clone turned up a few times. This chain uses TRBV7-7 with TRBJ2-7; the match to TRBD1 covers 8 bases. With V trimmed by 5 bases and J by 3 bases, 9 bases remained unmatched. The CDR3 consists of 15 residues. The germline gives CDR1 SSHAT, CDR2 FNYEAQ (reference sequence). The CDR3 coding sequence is TGTGCCAGCAGCCCAGCGACAGGGGAAAACTACGAGCAGTACTTC. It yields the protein CASSPATGENYEQYF.

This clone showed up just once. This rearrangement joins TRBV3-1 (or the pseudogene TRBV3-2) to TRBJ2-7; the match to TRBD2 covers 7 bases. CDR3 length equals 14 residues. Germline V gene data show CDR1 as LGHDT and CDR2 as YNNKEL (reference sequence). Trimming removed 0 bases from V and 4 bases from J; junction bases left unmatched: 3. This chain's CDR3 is CASSQDGGGYEQYF. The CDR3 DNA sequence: TGTGCCAGCAGCCAAGACGGGGGAGGGTACGAGCAGTACTTC.

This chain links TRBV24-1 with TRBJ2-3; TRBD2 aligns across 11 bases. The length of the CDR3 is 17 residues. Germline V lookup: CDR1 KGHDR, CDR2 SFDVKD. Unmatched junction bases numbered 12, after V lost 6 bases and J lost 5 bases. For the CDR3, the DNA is TGTGCCACCAGTTCGGCTAGCGGGGGGCCCGTGGAAGATACGCAGTATTTT. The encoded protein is CATSSASGGPVEDTQYF.

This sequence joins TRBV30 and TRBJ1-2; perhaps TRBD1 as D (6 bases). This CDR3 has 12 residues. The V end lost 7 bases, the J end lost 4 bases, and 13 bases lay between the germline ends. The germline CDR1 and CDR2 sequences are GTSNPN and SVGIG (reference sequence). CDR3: CAFRDISYGYTF. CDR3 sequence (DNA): TGTGCCTTCCGGGACATCTCCTATGGCTACACCTTC.

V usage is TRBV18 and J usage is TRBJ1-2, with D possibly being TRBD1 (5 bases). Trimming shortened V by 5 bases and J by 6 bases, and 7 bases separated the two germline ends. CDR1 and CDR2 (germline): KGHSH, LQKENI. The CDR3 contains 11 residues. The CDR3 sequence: CASSNRNGYTF. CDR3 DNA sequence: TGTGCCAGCTCAAACAGGAATGGCTACACCTTC. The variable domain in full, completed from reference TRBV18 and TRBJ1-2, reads NAGVMQNPRHLVRRRGQEARLRCSPMKGHSHVYWYRQLPEEGLKFMVYLQKENIIDESGMPKERFSAEFPKEGPSILRIQQVVRGDSAAYFCASSNRNGYTFGSGTRLTVV.

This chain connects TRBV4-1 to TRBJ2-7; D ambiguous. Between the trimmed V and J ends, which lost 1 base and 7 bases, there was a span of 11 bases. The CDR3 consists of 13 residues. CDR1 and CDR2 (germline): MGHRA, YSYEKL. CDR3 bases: TGCGCCAGCAGCCAAGTCGTGTCCGGGGAGCAGTACTTC. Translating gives CASSQVVSGEQYF.

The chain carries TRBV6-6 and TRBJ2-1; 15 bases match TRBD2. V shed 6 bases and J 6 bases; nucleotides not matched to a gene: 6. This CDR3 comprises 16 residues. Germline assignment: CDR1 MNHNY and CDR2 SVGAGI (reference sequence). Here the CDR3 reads CASRGGLAGGGNEQFF. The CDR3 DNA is TGTGCCAGCAGAGGCGGACTAGCGGGAGGGGGCAATGAGCAGTTCTTC.

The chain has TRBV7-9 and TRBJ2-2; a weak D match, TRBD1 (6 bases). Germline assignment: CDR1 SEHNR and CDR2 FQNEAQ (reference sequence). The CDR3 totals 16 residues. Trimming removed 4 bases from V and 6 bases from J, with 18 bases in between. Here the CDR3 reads CASSYVQGSGAGELFF. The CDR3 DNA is TGTGCCAGCAGCTATGTTCAGGGGTCAGGAGCCGGGGAGCTGTTTTTT.

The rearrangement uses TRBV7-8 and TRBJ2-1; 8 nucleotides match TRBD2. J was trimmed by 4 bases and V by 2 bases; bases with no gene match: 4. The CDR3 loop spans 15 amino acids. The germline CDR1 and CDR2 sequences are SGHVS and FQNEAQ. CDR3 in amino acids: CASSLTAGGYNEQFF. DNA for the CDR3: TGTGCCAGCAGCTTAACTGCGGGGGGTTACAATGAGCAGTTCTTC.

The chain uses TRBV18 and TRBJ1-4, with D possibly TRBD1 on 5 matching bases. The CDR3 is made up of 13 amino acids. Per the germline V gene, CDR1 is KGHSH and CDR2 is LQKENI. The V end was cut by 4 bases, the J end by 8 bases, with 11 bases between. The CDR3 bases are TGTGCCAGCTCACGTGGGGACTTAGAAAAACTGTTTTTT. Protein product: CASSRGDLEKLFF.

Here the CDR3 reads CASSFGLAGAGDTQYF. The CDR3 bases are TGTGCCAGCAGCTTCGGACTAGCGGGGGCAGGCGATACGCAGTATTTT. The V and J genes are TRBV7-9 and TRBJ2-3; 13 bases match TRBD2. After removal of 3 bases from V and 6 bases from J, the junction contained 6 bases not matched to a gene. The CDR3 runs to 16 residues. Per the germline V gene, CDR1 is SEHNR and CDR2 is FQNEAQ (reference sequence). The full variable domain, with the rest looked up from reference TRBV7-9 and TRBJ2-3, is DTGVSQNPRHKITKRGQNVTFRCDPISEHNRLYWYRQTLGQGPEFLTYFQNEAQLEKSRLLSDRFSAERPKGSFSTLEIQRTEQGDSAMYLCASSFGLAGAGDTQYFGPGTRLTVL.

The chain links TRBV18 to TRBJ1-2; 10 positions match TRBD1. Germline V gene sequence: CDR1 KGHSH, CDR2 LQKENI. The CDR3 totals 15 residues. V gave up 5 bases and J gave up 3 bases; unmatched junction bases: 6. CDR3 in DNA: TGTGCCAGCTCAATAAACGGACAGGGGGACTATGGCTACACCTTC. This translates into CASSINGQGDYGYTF. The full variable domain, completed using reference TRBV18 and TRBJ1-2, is NAGVMQNPRHLVRRRGQEARLRCSPMKGHSHVYWYRQLPEEGLKFMVYLQKENIIDESGMPKERFSAEFPKEGPSILRIQQVVRGDSAAYFCASSINGQGDYGYTFGSGTRLTVV.

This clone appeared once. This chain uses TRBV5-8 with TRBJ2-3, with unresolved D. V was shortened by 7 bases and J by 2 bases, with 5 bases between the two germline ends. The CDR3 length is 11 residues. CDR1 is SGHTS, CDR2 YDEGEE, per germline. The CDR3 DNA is TGTGCCAGCCAGTTCACAGATACGCAGTATTTT. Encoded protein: CASQFTDTQYF.

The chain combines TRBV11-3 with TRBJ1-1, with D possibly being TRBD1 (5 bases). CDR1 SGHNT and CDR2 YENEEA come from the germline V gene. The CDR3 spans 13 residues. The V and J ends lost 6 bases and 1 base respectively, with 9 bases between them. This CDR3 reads CASSFTGNTEAFF. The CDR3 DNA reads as TGTGCCAGCAGTTTCACAGGGAACACTGAAGCTTTCTTT.

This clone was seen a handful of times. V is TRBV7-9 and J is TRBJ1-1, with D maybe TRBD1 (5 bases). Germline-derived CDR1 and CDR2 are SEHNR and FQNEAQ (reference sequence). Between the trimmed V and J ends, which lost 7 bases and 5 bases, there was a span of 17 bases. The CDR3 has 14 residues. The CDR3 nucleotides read TGTGCCAGCATCTCCTGGGGCGCCGATACTGAAGCTTTCTTT. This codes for CASISWGADTEAFF.

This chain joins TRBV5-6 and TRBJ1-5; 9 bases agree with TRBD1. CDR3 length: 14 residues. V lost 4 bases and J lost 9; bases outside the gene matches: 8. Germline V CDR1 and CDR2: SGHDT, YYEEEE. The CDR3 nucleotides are TGTGCCAGCAGCGCCCGGGACAGGGAGTCGCCCCAGCATTTT. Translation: CASSARDRESPQHF.

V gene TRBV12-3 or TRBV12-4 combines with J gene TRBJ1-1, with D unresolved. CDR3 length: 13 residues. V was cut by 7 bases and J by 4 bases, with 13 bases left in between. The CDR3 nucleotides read TGTGCCAGCACCGCAGGAGGGAGCACTGAAGCTTTCTTT. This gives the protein CASTAGGSTEAFF.

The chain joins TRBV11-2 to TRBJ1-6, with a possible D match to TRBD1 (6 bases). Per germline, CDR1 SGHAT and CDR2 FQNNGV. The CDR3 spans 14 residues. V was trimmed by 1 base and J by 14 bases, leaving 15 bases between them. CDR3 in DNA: TGTGCCAGCAGCTTAGGTCAGGGGCCCTTGGCCCTCCACTTT. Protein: CASSLGQGPLALHF.

The CDR3 loop is CASSRQGLSNQPQHF. The CDR3 bases are TGTGCCAGCAGCCGACAGGGTTTAAGCAATCAGCCCCAGCATTTT. The chain recombines TRBV5-6 with TRBJ1-5; TRBD1 matches at 7 bases. The CDR3 loop spans 15 amino acids. Germline loops: CDR1 SGHDT, CDR2 YYEEEE. V dropped 4 bases and J dropped 1; count of bases not matched to a gene: 5.

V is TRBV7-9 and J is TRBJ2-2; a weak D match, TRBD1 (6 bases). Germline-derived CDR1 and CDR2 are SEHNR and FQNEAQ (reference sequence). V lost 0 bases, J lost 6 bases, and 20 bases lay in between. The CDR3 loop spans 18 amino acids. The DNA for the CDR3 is TGTGCCAGCAGCTTAGCGCGAGGGACATATATCCCCCCCGGGGAGCTGTTTTTT. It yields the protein CASSLARGTYIPPGELFF. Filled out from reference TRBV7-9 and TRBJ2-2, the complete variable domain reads DTGVSQNPRHKITKRGQNVTFRCDPISEHNRLYWYRQTLGQGPEFLTYFQNEAQLEKSRLLSDRFSAERPKGSFSTLEIQRTEQGDSAMYLCASSLARGTYIPPGELFFGEGSRLTVL.